The 2 T cell receptor beta chains below all came from one sample that was sequenced in a study of T cells after yellow fever vaccination. TCRdb analysed the 5' RACE reads with MiXCR anew, one entry per CDR3 protein. The sample lists about 550,000 distinct CDR3 sequences; approximately 21% were seen once. Sample: PBMCs, taken 15 days after the yellow fever booster vaccination. The receptors originated from a man aged 30 to 45 who received the YFV17D yellow fever vaccine.

This chain joins TRBV4-3 and TRBJ2-1; the match to TRBD2 covers 9 bases. Germline CDR1 LGHNA, CDR2 YSLEER. The CDR3 has 17 residues. Germline trimming cut 0 bases from V and 10 bases from J; bases unmatched to any gene: 13. CDR3 DNA: TGCGCCAGCAGCCAAGAGGCGGGAGGGGCCCCGCGGGGGGAGCAGTTCTTC. It yields the protein CASSQEAGGAPRGEQFF.

This clonotype was recorded a few times. The rearrangement links TRBV5-1 to TRBJ2-7; 7 nucleotides align to TRBD1. Germline CDR1 and CDR2: SGHRS and YFSETQ. The CDR3 has 15 amino acids. J was trimmed by 1 base and V by 0 bases; bases with no gene match: 4. CDR3 sequence: CASSLDGQVSYEQYF. CDR3 sequence (DNA): TGCGCCAGCAGCTTGGACGGACAGGTTTCCTACGAGCAGTACTTC. The full variable domain, its missing parts supplied by reference TRBV5-1 and TRBJ2-7, is KAGVTQTPRYLIKTRGQQVTLSCSPISGHRSVSWYQQTPGQGLQFLFEYFSETQRNKGNFPGRFSGRQFSNSRSEMNVSTLELGDSALYLCASSLDGQVSYEQYFGPGTRLTVT.